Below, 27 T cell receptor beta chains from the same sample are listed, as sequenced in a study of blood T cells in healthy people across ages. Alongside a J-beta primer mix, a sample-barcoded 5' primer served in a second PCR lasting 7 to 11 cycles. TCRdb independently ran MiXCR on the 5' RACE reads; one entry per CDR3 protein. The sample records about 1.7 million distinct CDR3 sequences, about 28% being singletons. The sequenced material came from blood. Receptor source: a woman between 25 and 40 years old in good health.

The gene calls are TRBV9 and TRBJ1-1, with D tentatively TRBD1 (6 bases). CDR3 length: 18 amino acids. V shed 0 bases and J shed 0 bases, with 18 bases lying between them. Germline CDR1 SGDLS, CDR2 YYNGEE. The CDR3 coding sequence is TGTGCCAGCAGCGTAGAATTTGGAGGGGACATCATGAACACTGAAGCTTTCTTT. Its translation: CASSVEFGGDIMNTEAFF.

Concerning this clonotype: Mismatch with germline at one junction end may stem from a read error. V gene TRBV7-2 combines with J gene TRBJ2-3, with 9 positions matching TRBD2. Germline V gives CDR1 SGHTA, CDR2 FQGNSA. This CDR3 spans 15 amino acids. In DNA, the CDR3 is TGTGCCAGCAGCTGGACCGGGACTAGCAGAGATACGCAGTATTTT. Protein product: CASSWTGTSRDTQYF.

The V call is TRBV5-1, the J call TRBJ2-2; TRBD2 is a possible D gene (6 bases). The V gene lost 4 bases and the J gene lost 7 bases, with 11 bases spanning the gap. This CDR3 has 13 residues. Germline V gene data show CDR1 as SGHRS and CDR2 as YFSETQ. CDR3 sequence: CASSRDSRGELFF. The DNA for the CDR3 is TGCGCCAGCAGCCGGGACTCCCGCGGGGAGCTGTTTTTT.

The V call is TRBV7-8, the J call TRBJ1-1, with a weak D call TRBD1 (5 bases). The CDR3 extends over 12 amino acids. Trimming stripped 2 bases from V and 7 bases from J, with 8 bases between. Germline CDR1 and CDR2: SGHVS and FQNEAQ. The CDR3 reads CASSLRDDEAFF. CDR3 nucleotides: TGTGCCAGCAGCTTAAGGGACGATGAAGCTTTCTTT.

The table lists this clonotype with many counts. CDR3 sequence: CASSLARPGDSPLHF. For the CDR3, the DNA is TGTGCCAGCAGTTTAGCGCGACCGGGGGATTCACCCCTCCACTTT. The rearrangement joins TRBV12-3 or TRBV12-4 to TRBJ1-6; possible D gene TRBD1, 5 bases. V lost 0 bases to trimming and J lost 8 bases, with 11 bases between them. The CDR3 has 15 amino acids.

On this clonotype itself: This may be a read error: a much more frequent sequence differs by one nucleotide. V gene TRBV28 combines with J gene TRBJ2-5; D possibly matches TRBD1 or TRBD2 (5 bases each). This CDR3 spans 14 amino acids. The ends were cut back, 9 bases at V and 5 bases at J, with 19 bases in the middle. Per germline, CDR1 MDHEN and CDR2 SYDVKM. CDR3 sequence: CASKHGAAPETQYF. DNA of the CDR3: TGTGCCAGTAAACACGGGGCTGCCCCGGAGACCCAGTACTTC.

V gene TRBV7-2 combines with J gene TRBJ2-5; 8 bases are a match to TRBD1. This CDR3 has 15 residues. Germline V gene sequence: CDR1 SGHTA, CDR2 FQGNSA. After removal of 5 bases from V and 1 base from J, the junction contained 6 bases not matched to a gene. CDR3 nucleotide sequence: TGTGCCAGCAGCCAGGACAGGGTGGGCCAAGAGACCCAGTACTTC. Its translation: CASSQDRVGQETQYF.

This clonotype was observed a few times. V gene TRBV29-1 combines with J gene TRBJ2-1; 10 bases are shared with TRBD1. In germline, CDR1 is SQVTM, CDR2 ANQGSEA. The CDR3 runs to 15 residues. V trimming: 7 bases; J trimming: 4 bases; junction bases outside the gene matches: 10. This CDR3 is CSASFGTGVYNEQFF. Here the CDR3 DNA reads TGCAGCGCCTCCTTTGGGACAGGGGTATACAATGAGCAGTTCTTC.

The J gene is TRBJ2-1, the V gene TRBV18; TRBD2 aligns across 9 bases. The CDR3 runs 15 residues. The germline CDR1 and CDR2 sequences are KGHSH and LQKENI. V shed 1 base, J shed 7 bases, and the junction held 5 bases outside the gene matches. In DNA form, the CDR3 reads TGTGCCAGCTCACCACGGCTAGCGGGGACGAATGAGCAGTTCTTC. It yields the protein CASSPRLAGTNEQFF. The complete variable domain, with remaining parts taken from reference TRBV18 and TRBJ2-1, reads NAGVMQNPRHLVRRRGQEARLRCSPMKGHSHVYWYRQLPEEGLKFMVYLQKENIIDESGMPKERFSAEFPKEGPSILRIQQVVRGDSAAYFCASSPRLAGTNEQFFGPGTRLTVL.

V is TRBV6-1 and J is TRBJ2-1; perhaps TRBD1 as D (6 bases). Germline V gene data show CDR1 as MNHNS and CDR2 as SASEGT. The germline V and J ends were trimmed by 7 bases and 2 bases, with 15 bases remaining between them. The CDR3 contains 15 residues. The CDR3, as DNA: TGTGCCAGCACCCGGGACACTTCGGCCTACAATGAGCAGTTCTTC. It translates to CASTRDTSAYNEQFF.

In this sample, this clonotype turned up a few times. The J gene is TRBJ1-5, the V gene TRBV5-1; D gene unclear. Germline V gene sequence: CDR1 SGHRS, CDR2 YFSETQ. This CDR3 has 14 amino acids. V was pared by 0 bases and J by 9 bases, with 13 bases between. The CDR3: CASSLGESEMPQHF. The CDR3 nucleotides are TGCGCCAGCAGCTTGGGGGAGTCTGAGATGCCCCAGCATTTT.

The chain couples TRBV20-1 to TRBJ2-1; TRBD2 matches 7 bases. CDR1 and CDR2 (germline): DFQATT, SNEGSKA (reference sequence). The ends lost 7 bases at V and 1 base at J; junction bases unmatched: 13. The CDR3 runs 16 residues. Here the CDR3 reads CSVLVRLGGSYNEQFF. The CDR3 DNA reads TGCAGTGTCCTAGTGCGCCTGGGGGGGTCCTACAATGAGCAGTTCTTC.

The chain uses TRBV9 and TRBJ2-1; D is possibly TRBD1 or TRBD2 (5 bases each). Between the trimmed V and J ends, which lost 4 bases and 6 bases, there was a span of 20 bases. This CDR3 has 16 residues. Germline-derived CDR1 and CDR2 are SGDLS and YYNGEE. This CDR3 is CASSPEMGDLPNEQFF. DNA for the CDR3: TGTGCCAGCAGCCCGGAGATGGGGGATCTCCCCAATGAGCAGTTCTTC.

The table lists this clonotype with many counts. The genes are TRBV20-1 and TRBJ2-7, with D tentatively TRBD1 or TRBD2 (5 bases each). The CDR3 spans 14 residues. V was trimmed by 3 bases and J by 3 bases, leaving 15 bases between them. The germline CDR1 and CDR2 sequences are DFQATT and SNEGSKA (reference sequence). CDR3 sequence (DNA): TGCAGTGCTAGTCGGTCAGGGAGAGTCTACGAGCAGTACTTC. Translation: CSASRSGRVYEQYF.

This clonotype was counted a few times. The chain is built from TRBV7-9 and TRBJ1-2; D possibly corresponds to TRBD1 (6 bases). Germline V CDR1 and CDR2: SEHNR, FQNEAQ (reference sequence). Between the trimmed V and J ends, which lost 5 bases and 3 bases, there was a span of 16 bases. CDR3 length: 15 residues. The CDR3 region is CASSPSGGGHYGYTF. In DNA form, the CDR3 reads TGTGCCAGCAGCCCTAGTGGCGGGGGGCACTATGGCTACACCTTC.

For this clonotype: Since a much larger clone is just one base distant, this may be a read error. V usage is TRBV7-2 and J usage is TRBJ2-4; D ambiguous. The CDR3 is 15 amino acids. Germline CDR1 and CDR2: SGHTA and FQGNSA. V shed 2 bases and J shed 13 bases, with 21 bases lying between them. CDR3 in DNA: TGTGCCAGCAGCTTATCCACCGGTGGGGAAGAGATCCAGTACTTC. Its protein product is CASSLSTGGEEIQYF. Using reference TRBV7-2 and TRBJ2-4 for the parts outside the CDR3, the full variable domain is GAGVSQSPSNKVTEKGKDVELRCDPISGHTALYWYRQSLGQGLEFLIYFQGNSAPDKSGLPSDRFSAERTGGSVSTLTIQRTQQEDSAVYLCASSLSTGGEEIQYFGAGTRLSVL.

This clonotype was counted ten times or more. DNA of the CDR3: TGTGCCACCAGCAGAGACGATCGGGTGAGACAGGCAATGCCGAGGAACTATGGCTACACCTTC. Translating it yields CATSRDDRVRQAMPRNYGYTF. V gene TRBV15 combines with J gene TRBJ1-2, with a tentative D call TRBD1 (6 bases). The CDR3 sequence is 21 residues long. The V gene's germline CDR1 is LNHNV and CDR2 YYDKDF (reference sequence). Trimming pared 0 bases from V and 2 bases from J, leaving 28 bases between.

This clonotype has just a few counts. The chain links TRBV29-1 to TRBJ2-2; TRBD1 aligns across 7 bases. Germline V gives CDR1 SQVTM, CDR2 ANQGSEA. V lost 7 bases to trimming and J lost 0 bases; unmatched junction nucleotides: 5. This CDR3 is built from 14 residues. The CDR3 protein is CSAGTASNTGELFF. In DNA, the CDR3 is TGCAGCGCGGGGACAGCGTCGAACACCGGGGAGCTGTTTTTT.

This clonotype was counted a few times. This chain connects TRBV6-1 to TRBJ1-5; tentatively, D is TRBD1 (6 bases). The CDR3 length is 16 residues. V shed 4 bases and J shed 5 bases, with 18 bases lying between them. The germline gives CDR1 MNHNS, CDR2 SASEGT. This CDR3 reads CASSVNSNREDQPQHF. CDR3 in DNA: TGTGCCAGCAGTGTTAACTCCAACAGGGAGGATCAGCCCCAGCATTTT.

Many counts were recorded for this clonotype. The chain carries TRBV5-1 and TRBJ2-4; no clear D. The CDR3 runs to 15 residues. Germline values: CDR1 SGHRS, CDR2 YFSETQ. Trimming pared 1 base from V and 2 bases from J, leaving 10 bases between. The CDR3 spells CASSLTSSPKNIQYF. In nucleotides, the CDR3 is TGCGCCAGCAGCTTGACTTCTAGTCCCAAAAACATTCAGTACTTC.

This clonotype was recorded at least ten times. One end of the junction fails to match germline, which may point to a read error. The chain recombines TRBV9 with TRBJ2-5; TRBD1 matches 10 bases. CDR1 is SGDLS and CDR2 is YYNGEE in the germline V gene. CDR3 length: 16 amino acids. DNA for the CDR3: TGTTCCAGCAGCCTACGGCCGGGACAGGGGTCGGAGACCCAGTACTTC. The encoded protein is CSSSLRPGQGSETQYF.

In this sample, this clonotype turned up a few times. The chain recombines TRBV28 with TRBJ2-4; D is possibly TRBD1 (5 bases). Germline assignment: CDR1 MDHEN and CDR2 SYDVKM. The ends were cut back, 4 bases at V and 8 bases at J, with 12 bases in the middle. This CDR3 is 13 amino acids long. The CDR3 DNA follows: TGTGCCAGCAGTTACCTCATAGGGGACATTCAGTACTTC. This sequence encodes CASSYLIGDIQYF.

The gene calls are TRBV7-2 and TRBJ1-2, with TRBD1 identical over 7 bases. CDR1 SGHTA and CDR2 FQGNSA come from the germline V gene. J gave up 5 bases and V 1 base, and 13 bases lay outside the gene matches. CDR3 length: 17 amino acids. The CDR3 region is CASSLGSPTGDRYGYTF. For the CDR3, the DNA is TGTGCCAGCAGCTTAGGGTCACCTACAGGGGACCGTTATGGCTACACCTTC.

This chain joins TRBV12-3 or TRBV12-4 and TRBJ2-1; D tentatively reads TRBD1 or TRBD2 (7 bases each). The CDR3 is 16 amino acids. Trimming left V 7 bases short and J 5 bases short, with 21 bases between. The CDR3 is CASTTKAGTEDNEQFF. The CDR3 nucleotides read TGTGCCAGCACCACCAAAGCGGGGACAGAGGACAATGAGCAGTTCTTC.

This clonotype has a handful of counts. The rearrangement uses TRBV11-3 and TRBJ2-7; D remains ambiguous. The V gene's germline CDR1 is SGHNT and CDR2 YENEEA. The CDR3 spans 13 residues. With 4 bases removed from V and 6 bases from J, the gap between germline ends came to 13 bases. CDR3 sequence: CASSSGFASEQYF. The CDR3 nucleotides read TGTGCCAGCAGCTCCGGGTTCGCTTCCGAGCAGTACTTC.

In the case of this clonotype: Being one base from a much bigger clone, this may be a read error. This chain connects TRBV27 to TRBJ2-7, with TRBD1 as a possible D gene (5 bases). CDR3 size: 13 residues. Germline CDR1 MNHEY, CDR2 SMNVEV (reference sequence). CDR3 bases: TGTGCCAGCAGACCCAGGGAACCCTACGAGCTGTACTTC. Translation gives CASRPREPYELYF.

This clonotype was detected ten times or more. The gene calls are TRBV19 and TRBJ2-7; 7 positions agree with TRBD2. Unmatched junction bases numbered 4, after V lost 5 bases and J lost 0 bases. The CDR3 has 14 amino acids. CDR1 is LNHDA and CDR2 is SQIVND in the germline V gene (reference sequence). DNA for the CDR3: TGTGCCAGTAGTGCTAGCGGTCCCTCCTACGAGCAGTACTTC. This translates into CASSASGPSYEQYF.